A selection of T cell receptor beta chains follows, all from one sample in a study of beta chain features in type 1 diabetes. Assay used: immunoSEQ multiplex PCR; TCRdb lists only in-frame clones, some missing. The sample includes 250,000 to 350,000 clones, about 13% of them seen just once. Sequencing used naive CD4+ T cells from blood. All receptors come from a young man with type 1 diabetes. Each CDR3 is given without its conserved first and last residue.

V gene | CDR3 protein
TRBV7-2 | ASSSILARAYEQY
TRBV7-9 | ASSNQDRGEKLF
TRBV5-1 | ASSLAGNQPQH
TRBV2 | ASSGSGVTGNEQF
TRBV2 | ASSEYRTGTYEQY
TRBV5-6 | ASSLVGLAGGNEQF
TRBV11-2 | ASSRRTSGSPEQF
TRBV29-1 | SWGRDADTQY
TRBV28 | ASSPSVGSGAYNEQF
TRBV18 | ASSPWEAGALDEQY
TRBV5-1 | ASSSGTGGEQY
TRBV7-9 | ASSLSGRAAGELF
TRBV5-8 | ASSLEGSGIDIQY
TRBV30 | ACGGNTEAF
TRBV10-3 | ASSPPRSGANVLT
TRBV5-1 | ASSLAGGVTEKLF
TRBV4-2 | ASSQEPPRRGLNTEAF
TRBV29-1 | SVLDEGYEQY
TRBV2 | ASSEARISGRKETQY
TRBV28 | ASSFEQGYEQY
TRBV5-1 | ASSLSGETQY
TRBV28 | ASSLIRVPEQY
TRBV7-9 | ASSRDRAGDEQF
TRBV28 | ASSPGQNYGYT
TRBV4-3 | ASSQLDTSTDTQY
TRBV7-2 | ASSITGTGSGANVLT
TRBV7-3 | ASSLGGGSYNEQF
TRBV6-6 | ASSLDFLLPYEQY
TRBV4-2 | ASSQENSGSFYEQY
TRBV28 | ASRSGQANYGYT
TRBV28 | ASSTHPGTGLFADTQY
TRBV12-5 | ASAQGRAVADTQY
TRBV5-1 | ASSGSSEQY
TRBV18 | ASSPPGAGRSYGYT
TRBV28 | ASSFGSTYNEQF
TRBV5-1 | ASSLDGGSSYNEQF
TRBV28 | AVQGEGYT
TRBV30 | AWRGGFLGAYGYT
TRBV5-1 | ASSMGQRSYEQY
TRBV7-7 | ASSPTSRRETQY
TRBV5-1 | ASSWTVEAEGYT
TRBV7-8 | ASSPRGAGLAGGIRGETQY